This entry lists 21 T cell receptor beta chains sequenced from one sample in a study of cytomegalovirus exposure and HLA in healthy donors (dated by TCRdb to the late 2010s). Library preparation was by the immunoSEQ multiplex PCR assay. For the multiplex PCR, a mixture combining 60 forward primers for TCR Vbeta segments and 13 reverse primers for TCR Jbeta segments was used. Sourced from immuneACCESS, this table was stored by TCRdb with only in-frame sequences that have V and J called. A share of the clones is absent; for the studies checked, an unresolved V gene accounts for under half, and the remainder has no known explanation. This sample gives 150,000 to 200,000 clones in total; roughly 80% of them show up just once. The ten largest clones take up roughly 2% of the sample. Sequenced: PBMCs. These receptors all stem from a man in his fifties or sixties in good health and CMV-seropositive.

V and J are TRBV7-2 and TRBJ1-3; 8 bases line up with TRBD1. The V gene end was trimmed by 5 bases and the J gene end by 0 bases; junction bases not matched to a gene: 3. The CDR3 runs 15 residues. Germline V CDR1 and CDR2: SGHTA, FQGNSA. The CDR3: CASSPDRGSGNTIYF. The CDR3 DNA reads as TGTGCCAGCAGCCCCGACAGGGGCTCTGGAAACACCATATATTTT.

The V gene is TRBV11-3, the J gene TRBJ2-2; possible D gene TRBD2, 6 bases. Germline values: CDR1 SGHNT, CDR2 YENEEA. The CDR3 runs to 14 residues. The V and J ends lost 5 bases and 6 bases respectively, with 13 bases between them. The DNA of the CDR3 is TGTGCCAGCAGCCCCCTCGGGGGTGCCGGGGAGCTGTTTTTT. Its protein is CASSPLGGAGELFF.

The chain is built from TRBV2 and TRBJ2-2, with D tentatively TRBD1 (5 bases). V was pared by 7 bases and J by 5 bases, with 11 bases between. The CDR3 consists of 13 residues. Germline V CDR1 and CDR2: SNHLY, FYNNEI. CDR3 in DNA: TGTGCCAGCAATCCAAGGGGTACCGGGGAGCTGTTTTTT. Translation: CASNPRGTGELFF.

This sequence joins TRBV28 and TRBJ2-4, with D unresolved. The CDR3 covers 14 residues. Germline CDR1 and CDR2: MDHEN and SYDVKM. With 5 bases removed from V and 5 bases from J, the gap between germline ends came to 13 bases. The CDR3 region has the DNA TGTGCCAGCAGTCTTGTCAGTCGTGAAAACATTCAGTACTTC. Its protein is CASSLVSRENIQYF.

This rearrangement joins TRBV9 to TRBJ2-1; TRBD2 agrees at 7 bases. After removal of 0 bases from V and 3 bases from J, the junction contained 12 bases not matched to a gene. The V gene's germline CDR1 is SGDLS and CDR2 YYNGEE. The CDR3 contains 18 residues. The CDR3 DNA follows: TGTGCCAGCAGCGTAGGAGGGCGGGGGAGGGGATACTACAATGAGCAGTTCTTC. Amino acids: CASSVGGRGRGYYNEQFF.

The chain links TRBV27 to TRBJ2-3, with D perhaps TRBD2 (6 bases). Germline assignment: CDR1 MNHEY and CDR2 SMNVEV (reference sequence). Trimming stripped 3 bases from V and 4 bases from J, with 20 bases between. This CDR3 is 17 amino acids long. CDR3: CASSFRHRGSFADTQYF. DNA of the CDR3: TGTGCCAGCAGTTTCCGCCACCGGGGGAGCTTTGCAGATACGCAGTATTTT.

The CDR3 DNA reads as TGTGCCAGCAGCTTATCCCTCTGGGACAGTTCCCAAGAGACCCAGTACTTC. It is translated as CASSLSLWDSSQETQYF. The rearrangement uses TRBV7-9 and TRBJ2-5; TRBD1 agrees at 7 bases. Germline V gives CDR1 SEHNR, CDR2 FQNEAQ (reference sequence). The CDR3 runs to 17 residues. Trimming cost V 2 bases and J 1 base; bases outside gene matches: 10. Full variable domain (remainder filled in from reference TRBV7-9 and TRBJ2-5): DTGVSQNPRHKITKRGQNVTFRCDPISEHNRLYWYRQTLGQGPEFLTYFQNEAQLEKSRLLSDRFSAERPKGSFSTLEIQRTEQGDSAMYLCASSLSLWDSSQETQYFGPGTRLLVL.

In this sample, this clone turned up a few times. The chain uses TRBV27 and TRBJ2-5; D gene ambiguous. The DNA end is more similar to TRBJ2-7, so the J call may be wrong. This CDR3 contains 13 residues. The V gene's germline CDR1 is MNHEY and CDR2 SMNVEV (reference sequence). The CDR3 here is CASRPNLSYEQYF. CDR3 bases: TGTGCCAGCAGGCCGAACCTATCCTACGAGCAGTACTTC.

The table lists this clone with a count of one. This sequence joins TRBV6-8 and TRBJ2-1, with a possible D match to TRBD2 (5 bases). This CDR3 comprises 15 residues. Germline lookup yields CDR1 MNHGY and CDR2 SAAAGT. V shed 8 bases and J shed 2 bases, with 16 bases lying between them. The CDR3 loop is CASWVFPGAYNEQFF. CDR3 nucleotide sequence: TGTGCCAGCTGGGTTTTTCCCGGGGCCTACAATGAGCAGTTCTTC.

V and J are TRBV18 and TRBJ1-2, with D possibly TRBD1 on 6 matching bases. CDR3 length: 13 residues. Germline V gene data show CDR1 as KGHSH and CDR2 as LQKENI. Trimming stripped 5 bases from V and 0 bases from J, with 7 bases between. The CDR3 here is CASSKGANYGYTF. CDR3 coding DNA: TGTGCCAGCTCAAAGGGGGCTAACTATGGCTACACCTTC.

J is TRBJ1-1 and V is TRBV27; TRBD1 is a possible D gene (5 bases). Germline V gives CDR1 MNHEY, CDR2 SMNVEV (reference sequence). V lost 4 bases, J lost 7 bases, and 10 bases lay in between. The CDR3 has 12 residues. CDR3 nucleotides: TGTGCCAGCAGTTCCGTGGGGGGTGAAGCTTTCTTT. Its translation: CASSSVGGEAFF.

J is TRBJ2-1 and V is TRBV25-1; D possibly corresponds to TRBD2 (5 bases). Germline values: CDR1 MGHDK, CDR2 SYGVNS. Trimming left V 6 bases short and J 3 bases short, with 12 bases between. The CDR3 has 14 residues. The CDR3 sequence: CASRTTSIYNEQFF. Written as DNA, the CDR3 is TGTGCCAGCAGGACTACTAGTATCTACAATGAGCAGTTCTTC.

The chain has TRBV9 and TRBJ1-6; the match to TRBD1 covers 7 bases. CDR3 length: 16 amino acids. Germline CDR1 and CDR2: SGDLS and YYNGEE. V was clipped by 0 bases and J by 5 bases; unmatched bases: 5. CDR3: CASSVAGDSDNSPLHF. Written as DNA, the CDR3 is TGTGCCAGCAGCGTAGCTGGGGACAGCGATAATTCACCCCTCCACTTT.

The DNA for the CDR3 is TGCGCCAGCAGCTTGTCCGGAACAGGGGGTTTGGGTGAAAAACTGTTTTTT. This codes for CASSLSGTGGLGEKLFF. The chain uses TRBV5-1 and TRBJ1-4; TRBD1 matches 8 bases. The CDR3 runs to 17 residues. V was clipped by 1 base and J by 7 bases; unmatched bases: 12. Per germline, CDR1 SGHRS and CDR2 YFSETQ.

This chain connects TRBV10-1 to TRBJ2-1, with 7 bases identical to TRBD1. CDR3 length: 14 amino acids. V trimming: 5 bases; J trimming: 6 bases; junction bases outside the gene matches: 7. Germline V gene data show CDR1 as WNHNN and CDR2 as SYGVQD (reference sequence). The CDR3 loop reads CASSTGTDPNEQFF. For the CDR3, the DNA is TGCGCCAGCAGTACCGGGACAGACCCCAATGAGCAGTTCTTC.

V is TRBV11-3 and J is TRBJ2-5; 10 bases map to TRBD1. The CDR3 is made up of 14 amino acids. V dropped 5 bases and J dropped 5; count of bases not matched to a gene: 5. Germline assignment: CDR1 SGHNT and CDR2 YENEEA. CDR3 residues: CASSPDRGRETQYF. In DNA, the CDR3 is TGTGCCAGCAGCCCGGACAGGGGGAGGGAGACCCAGTACTTC. The full variable domain, in which reference TRBV11-3 and TRBJ2-5 provide the parts outside the CDR3, is EAGVVQSPRYKIIEKKQPVAFWCNPISGHNTLYWYLQNLGQGPELLIRYENEEAVDDSQLPKDRFSAERLKGVDSTLKIQPAELGDSAVYLCASSPDRGRETQYFGPGTRLLVL.

For the CDR3, the DNA is TGTGCCAGCAGTGGGGACAGGGGGTTACCTAGCACAGATACGCAGTATTTT. Translation gives CASSGDRGLPSTDTQYF. The J gene is TRBJ2-3, the V gene TRBV6-1; 11 bases align to TRBD1. Germline V gene sequence: CDR1 MNHNS, CDR2 SASEGT. The CDR3 contains 17 residues. V shed 4 bases and J 0 bases; nucleotides not matched to a gene: 6.

This clone was seen once. This chain uses TRBV27 with TRBJ1-2; TRBD1 agrees at 7 bases. With V trimmed by 5 bases and J by 8 bases, 8 bases remained unmatched. CDR3 size: 13 residues. The germline CDR1 and CDR2 sequences are MNHEY and SMNVEV (reference sequence). CDR3 bases: TGTGCCAGCAGTCCGCCAGGGGGAGGAGGCTACACCTTC. Its translation: CASSPPGGGGYTF.

The V gene is TRBV7-6, the J gene TRBJ2-5, with 9 positions matching TRBD1. Germline V gene data show CDR1 as SGHVS and CDR2 as FNYEAQ. With 5 bases clipped from V and 5 bases from J, the junction kept 6 bases outside the gene matches. The CDR3 loop spans 14 amino acids. CDR3 in amino acids: CASSPGQGRETQYF. The CDR3, as DNA: TGTGCCAGCAGCCCGGGACAGGGTAGGGAGACCCAGTACTTC.

The genes are TRBV5-1 and TRBJ2-1; 10 nucleotides agree with TRBD2. The CDR3 is made up of 15 amino acids. The trim removed 5 bases at V and 4 bases at J, leaving 6 bases unmatched. Germline loops: CDR1 SGHRS, CDR2 YFSETQ. The CDR3: CASRSAGGSYNEQFF. CDR3 sequence (DNA): TGCGCCAGCAGATCAGCGGGGGGGTCATACAATGAGCAGTTCTTC.

The chain uses TRBV27 and TRBJ2-2; tentatively, D is TRBD1 (6 bases). Trimming shortened V by 3 bases and J by 2 bases, and 16 bases separated the two germline ends. CDR1 is MNHEY and CDR2 is SMNVEV in the germline V gene (reference sequence). The CDR3 runs 17 residues. This CDR3 is CASSFYFPGQNTGELFF. The CDR3 nucleotides are TGTGCCAGCAGTTTCTATTTTCCGGGACAAAACACCGGGGAGCTGTTTTTT.